This T cell receptor (beta chain) appears in the sequencing data of a study of OX40 agonist ivuxolimab in advanced cancers. Remarks on this clone: Its matching antigen is unknown.

TCRdb's copy holds only in-frame clones and misses some; the assay was immunoSEQ multiplex PCR. Seen here are about 86,000 clones, around 90% observed once, and the top ten hold approximately 1.5%. The CDR3 contains 15 residues. Germline lookup yields CDR1 SGHRS and CDR2 YFSETQ. Deletions cut 7 bases from V and 0 bases from J, with 15 bases between. General study points: CD4+ T cells averaged fewer expanded clones than CD8+ T cells. Some nonresponders also had low normalized T-cell clonal expansion.

Autoimmune disease history or systemic immunosuppression excluded patients. Sequenced here: CD4+ or CD8+ T cells sorted from blood, sampled in a trial of the OX40 agonist ivuxolimab. The chain uses TRBV5-1 and TRBJ2-3; D is possibly TRBD1 (5 bases). This TCR came from an adult with an advanced solid tumor such as melanoma, head and neck, liver or kidney cancer. Written as DNA, the CDR3 is TGCGCCAGCTACGCAGGGATAGTTAGCACAGATACGCAGTATTTT. Encoded protein: CASYAGIVSTDTQYF.